These T cell receptor beta chains were read from a single sample in a study of high-grade serous ovarian cancer treatment subgroups. This table comes from immunoSEQ multiplex PCR, and its TCRdb copy is limited to in-frame clones, with some not included. The table shows under 30,000 clones, with about 86% occurring only once. Sequenced: tumor tissue. The origin of the receptors is a human donor with high-grade serous ovarian cancer. Both conserved end residues are part of each CDR3. D genes are given only for firm matches. Clone size is stated in some rows and not others, as once, few, many or a class when expanded.

size: -; length: 15; J: TRBJ2-3; D: -; V: TRBV12-5; CDR3: CASGLDGRAIDTQYF; DNA: TGTGCTAGTGGTTTGGACGGCAGGGCTATAGATACGCAGTATTTT
size: -; length: 14; J: TRBJ2-1; D: -; V: TRBV6-1; CDR3: CASKGTNRYNEQFF; DNA: TGTGCCAGCAAGGGTACAAATCGATACAATGAGCAGTTCTTC
size: -; length: 17; J: TRBJ2-1; D: -; V: TRBV7-9; CDR3: CASSGPSRGGAYNEQFF; DNA: TGTGCCAGCAGCGGCCCTTCGAGGGGGGGCGCCTACAATGAGCAGTTCTTC
size: -; length: 16; J: TRBJ1-4; D: -; V: TRBV7-8; CDR3: CASSQISPATNEKLFF; DNA: TGTGCCAGCAGCCAGATCTCCCCGGCAACTAATGAAAAACTGTTTTTT
size: -; length: 14; J: TRBJ1-1; D: -; V: TRBV19; CDR3: CASSIVPRGTEAFF; DNA: TGTGCCAGTAGTATAGTACCCAGGGGCACTGAAGCTTTCTTT
size: -; length: 15; J: TRBJ1-6; D: -; V: TRBV4-1; CDR3: CASSQRNWANSPLHF; DNA: TGCGCCAGCAGCCAAAGGAACTGGGCGAATTCACCCCTCCACTTT
size: -; length: 13; J: TRBJ1-2; D: -; V: TRBV10-1; CDR3: CASSESSNYGYTF; DNA: TGCGCCAGCAGTGAGTCCTCTAACTATGGCTACACCTTC
size: -; length: 13; J: TRBJ1-1; D: -; V: TRBV2; CDR3: CASSETVNTEAFF; DNA: TGTGCCAGCAGTGAGACGGTGAACACTGAAGCTTTCTTT
size: -; length: 14; J: TRBJ2-5; D: -; V: TRBV5-1; CDR3: CASSLPSGGETQYF; DNA: TGCGCCAGCAGCCTACCATCAGGCGGAGAGACCCAGTACTTC
size: -; length: 19; J: TRBJ1-3; D: -; V: TRBV6-7; CDR3: CASSYAPKGGTFSGNTIYF; DNA: TGTGCCAGCAGTTACGCCCCCAAGGGTGGAACGTTCTCTGGAAACACCATATATTTT
size: -; length: 17; J: TRBJ2-7; D: TRBD2; V: TRBV6-1; CDR3: CASSVEVSGLTTYEQYF; DNA: TGTGCCAGCAGTGTGGAGGTCTCGGGACTAACTACCTACGAGCAGTACTTC
size: -; length: 15; J: TRBJ2-1; D: TRBD2; V: TRBV6-5; CDR3: CASLAGGPRENEQFF; DNA: TGTGCCAGTTTAGCGGGAGGGCCTAGGGAAAATGAGCAGTTCTTC
size: -; length: 16; J: TRBJ2-7; D: -; V: TRBV4-2; CDR3: CASSQGPLAATYEQYF; DNA: TGTGCCAGCAGCCAAGGGCCCTTAGCAGCTACATACGAGCAGTACTTC
size: -; length: 14; J: TRBJ2-3; D: -; V: TRBV19; CDR3: CASSVDRSTDTQYF; DNA: TGTGCCAGTAGTGTGGACAGAAGCACAGATACGCAGTATTTT
size: -; length: 13; J: TRBJ1-1; D: -; V: TRBV30; CDR3: CAWRLQGVLRAFF; DNA: TGTGCCTGGCGGCTTCAGGGTGTTCTGAGAGCTTTCTTT
size: -; length: 13; J: TRBJ2-7; D: -; V: TRBV5-6; CDR3: CASSWGRRDEQYF; DNA: TGTGCCAGCAGCTGGGGGAGACGGGACGAGCAGTACTTC
size: few; length: 13; J: TRBJ1-1; D: -; V: TRBV7-9; CDR3: CASSLTENTEAFF; DNA: TGTGCCAGCAGCTTAACAGAAAACACTGAAGCTTTCTTT
size: -; length: 18; J: TRBJ2-4; D: -; V: TRBV9; CDR3: CASSVGGGRSGEGDIQYF; DNA: TGTGCCAGCAGCGTAGGAGGAGGAAGGTCCGGGGAAGGGGACATTCAGTACTTC
size: -; length: 13; J: TRBJ1-1; D: -; V: TRBV6-6; CDR3: CASRGLGNTEAFF; DNA: TGTGCCAGCAGAGGACTGGGGAACACTGAAGCTTTCTTT
size: -; length: 11; J: TRBJ1-3; D: -; V: TRBV28; CDR3: CAPVTGNTIYF; DNA: TGTGCCCCCGTCACTGGAAACACCATATATTTT
size: once; length: 15; J: TRBJ2-3; D: -; V: TRBV5-5; CDR3: CASSLPLPGTDTQYF; DNA: TGTGCCAGCAGCTTGCCACTCCCAGGGACAGATACGCAGTATTTT
size: -; length: 11; J: TRBJ1-1; D: -; V: TRBV2; CDR3: CASEGGNQAFF; DNA: TGTGCCAGCGAGGGGGGGAATCAAGCTTTCTTT
size: -; length: 12; J: TRBJ2-1; D: -; V: TRBV6-5; CDR3: CASSYAGYEQFF; DNA: TGTGCCAGCAGTTACGCGGGCTACGAGCAGTTCTTC
size: -; length: 15; J: TRBJ2-1; D: TRBD1; V: TRBV2; CDR3: CASRRDRGGINEQFF; DNA: TGTGCCAGCAGACGAGACAGGGGGGGTATCAATGAGCAGTTCTTC
size: -; length: 15; J: TRBJ2-7; D: -; V: TRBV6-6; CDR3: CASTSSHLSSYEQYF; DNA: TGTGCCAGCACTAGCTCCCATTTGAGCTCCTACGAGCAGTACTTC
size: once; length: 11; J: TRBJ2-7; D: -; V: TRBV20-1; CDR3: CSGEKGNEQYF; DNA: TGCAGTGGAGAGAAAGGGAATGAGCAGTACTTC
size: -; length: 13; J: TRBJ2-2; D: -; V: TRBV6-1; CDR3: CASSDLVDGELFF; DNA: TGTGCCAGCAGTGACTTAGTGGACGGGGAGCTGTTTTTT
size: -; length: 13; J: TRBJ2-7; D: -; V: TRBV7-6; CDR3: CASSLDRGGEQYF; DNA: TGTGCCAGCAGCTTAGATCGGGGAGGCGAGCAGTACTTC